A selection of T cell receptor beta chains follows, all from one sample in a study of long-term antiretroviral therapy in people with HIV. Only in-frame clones appear in the TCRdb table, and some are missing; sequencing was by immunoSEQ multiplex PCR. The sample includes over 25,000 clones, 86% seen only once; the top ten take approximately 4.8%. The specimen comprised unsorted PBMCs, sampled 0.8 years after starting antiretroviral therapy. These receptors came from a woman aged 25 to 39 with HIV. Each CDR3 is given with its conserved first and last residue. The order of the fields is clone size, J gene, D gene, V gene, CDR3 DNA, CDR3 protein. The D gene is left open where the match is weak. Size is stated for part of the rows, as once, few or many counts, or as a class when the clone is expanded.

NA TRBJ2-5 TRBD2 TRBV7-6 TGTGCCAGCAGCGGGGGACTAGCGGGGGGCCAAGAGACCCAGTACTTC CASSGGLAGGQETQYF
NA TRBJ2-2 TRBD2 TRBV4-1 TGCGCCAGCAGCCAAGTTGATAGTAGCGGGGGGTATTTCGGGGAGCTGTTTTTT CASSQVDSSGGYFGELFF
NA TRBJ2-2 NA TRBV2 TGTGCCAGCAGTGTCCAGACGAACACCGGGGAGCTGTTTTTT CASSVQTNTGELFF
NA TRBJ2-5 TRBD1 TRBV2 TGTGCCAGCAGTGAAGAGACAGGGCTGACCCAGTACTTC CASSEETGLTQYF
NA TRBJ2-5 NA TRBV5-1 TGCGCCAGCAGCCTCCATGCAACAGGGAAAGAGACCCAGTACTTC CASSLHATGKETQYF
NA TRBJ1-1 NA TRBV4-2 TGTGCCAGCAGCCACCTGGCCGACACTGAAGCTTTCTTT CASSHLADTEAFF
NA TRBJ1-1 NA TRBV5-1 TGCGCCAGCAGCCGTGAACCAGGGGTGAACACTGAAGCTTTCTTT CASSREPGVNTEAFF
NA TRBJ1-1 NA TRBV12-5 TGTGCTAGTGGTTTGGACAGGAACACTGAAGCTTTCTTT CASGLDRNTEAFF
NA TRBJ1-6 TRBD1 TRBV6-5 TGTGCCAGCAGTTACCTAGGGACAGCGTCACCCCTCCACTTT CASSYLGTASPLHF
few TRBJ1-2 TRBD1 TRBV11-1 TGTGCCAGCAGCTTAGAAGGACAGGGGCAGAGCGGCTACACCTTC CASSLEGQGQSGYTF
NA TRBJ1-1 NA TRBV19 TGTGCCAGTTTCACACGGATGGACAGTACGGCTGAAGCTTTCTTT CASFTRMDSTAEAFF
NA TRBJ1-1 NA TRBV11-2 TGTGCCAGCAGCCTGAGGGAGGCCACTGAAGCTTTCTTT CASSLREATEAFF
NA TRBJ1-6 NA TRBV14 TGTGCCAGCAGCCGAGGACGGCCAACCGGGGATTCACCCCTCCACTTT CASSRGRPTGDSPLHF
NA TRBJ1-4 NA TRBV15 TGTGCCACCAGCAAGGACATGCCCTTTCGGGAAAAACTGTTTTTT CATSKDMPFREKLFF
NA TRBJ1-1 NA TRBV2 TGTGCCAGCAGTGAAGAAGGGGGTACGACATCTCTGAACACTGAAGCTTTCTTT CASSEEGGTTSLNTEAFF
NA TRBJ2-7 NA TRBV27 TGTGCCAGCAGTCCCTCAGGCCCGGGGGACGAGCAGTACTTC CASSPSGPGDEQYF
NA TRBJ2-5 TRBD1 TRBV5-5 TGTGCCAGCAGCGGACAGGGGGGGATAGGGGCCCAGTACTTC CASSGQGGIGAQYF
NA TRBJ2-2 NA TRBV12-5 TGTGCTAGTGGTTTGCCCTCTAAGGGCGGGGAGCTGTTTTTT CASGLPSKGGELFF
few TRBJ2-2 TRBD1 TRBV5-1 TGCGCCAGCAGCTACTCCTCCCGGGACAGGGTTAACACCGGGGAGCTGTTTTTT CASSYSSRDRVNTGELFF
few TRBJ1-5 NA TRBV19 TGTGCCAGTAGTATCGGGCAAGGGGCGAGACAGCCCCAGCATTTT CASSIGQGARQPQHF
NA TRBJ1-2 TRBD1 TRBV27 TGTGCCAGCAGTTTATCAAGGGGGCTGAACTATGGCTACACCTTC CASSLSRGLNYGYTF
NA TRBJ2-1 TRBD2 TRBV6-5 TGTGCCAGCAGTTTCCGAGCGGGGGGGCCGGGGAGTGAGCAGTTCTTC CASSFRAGGPGSEQFF
NA TRBJ1-1 NA TRBV5-1 TGCGCCAGCAGCCCTTTTATGGGAGGGAACACTGAAGCTTTCTTT CASSPFMGGNTEAFF
few TRBJ1-2 NA TRBV6-5 TGTGCCAGCAGTTACTCGCCAGCCTATGGCTACACCTTC CASSYSPAYGYTF
NA TRBJ2-3 TRBD2 TRBV11-2 TGTGCCAGCAGCTCAAGGACTAGCGGGGGACCCACAGATACGCAGTATTTT CASSSRTSGGPTDTQYF
NA TRBJ2-6 NA TRBV19 TGTGCCAGTAGTATTGGGATTATGAGGGCTGGGGCCAACGTCCTGACTTTC CASSIGIMRAGANVLTF
NA TRBJ2-3 TRBD1 TRBV6-5 TGTGCCAGCAGTTACTCGGACAGGGGAGGAGATACGCAGTATTTT CASSYSDRGGDTQYF
NA TRBJ2-3 TRBD2 TRBV5-1 TGCGCCAGCCACCTAGCGGGGAGTAGCACAGATACGCAGTATTTT CASHLAGSSTDTQYF
NA TRBJ1-2 TRBD1 TRBV12-5 TGTGCTAGTGGGCAGGGGGCCTACTATGGCTACACCTTC CASGQGAYYGYTF
NA TRBJ1-1 NA TRBV10-3 TGTGCCATCAGTGAGGCCGCCCCGGCTGAAGCTTTCTTT CAISEAAPAEAFF
NA TRBJ1-2 NA TRBV19 TGTGCCAGTAGTCCGGGGGCAGCTAACTATGGCTACACCTTC CASSPGAANYGYTF
NA TRBJ1-5 NA TRBV19 TGTGCCAGTAGTGTCGGGGGAGGGAATCAGCCCCAGCATTTT CASSVGGGNQPQHF
NA TRBJ1-2 NA TRBV5-4 TGTGCCAGCAGCACATGGACAGAACCTAACTATGGCTACACCTTC CASSTWTEPNYGYTF
NA TRBJ2-2 NA TRBV9 TGTGCCAGCAGCGGTACAGGCGGGGACACCGGGGAGCTGTTTTTT CASSGTGGDTGELFF
NA TRBJ1-1 NA TRBV5-1 TGCGCCAGCAGCCTAGGACCGAAGAACACTGAAGCTTTCTTT CASSLGPKNTEAFF
NA TRBJ2-3 TRBD2 TRBV7-9 TGTGCCAGCAGCGTAGCGGGGAGCACAGATACGCAGTATTTT CASSVAGSTDTQYF
NA TRBJ1-2 TRBD1 TRBV10-3 TGTGCCATCAGTGAGCGGGCAGGGGGTGATGGCTACACCTTC CAISERAGGDGYTF
NA TRBJ1-4 TRBD1 TRBV2 TGTGCCAGCAGTGACAGGGGGCGGGTTAATGAAAAACTGTTTTTT CASSDRGRVNEKLFF
NA TRBJ2-2 TRBD2 TRBV7-3 TGTGCCAGCAGCTTAACCGTGCGGGGGGGCCACGGGGAGCTGTTTTTT CASSLTVRGGHGELFF
NA TRBJ1-6 NA TRBV5-1 TGCGCCAGCAGCTCGGTAGGCAGGGGTGATTCACCCCTCCACTTT CASSSVGRGDSPLHF
NA TRBJ2-7 NA TRBV19 TGTGCCAGTAGTTATGACCGCTCCTACGAGCAGTACTTC CASSYDRSYEQYF
NA TRBJ1-2 NA TRBV5-6 TGTGCCAGCAGCGATACAGACTCCACCTATGGCTACACCTTC CASSDTDSTYGYTF
NA TRBJ1-5 TRBD1 TRBV7-2 TGTGCCAGCAGCCGACAGGGATCGCAGCCCCAGCATTTT CASSRQGSQPQHF
NA TRBJ2-1 NA TRBV15 TGTGCCACAACTGGAGACGGGTACAATGAGCAGTTCTTC CATTGDGYNEQFF
NA TRBJ1-1 NA TRBV29-1 TGCAGCGTCCAACAAGGAGTCAGAGGGACTGAAGCTTTCTTT CSVQQGVRGTEAFF
NA TRBJ2-3 NA TRBV18 TGTGCCAGCTCACCATACAGGACAGATACGCAGTATTTT CASSPYRTDTQYF
NA TRBJ1-5 NA TRBV6-5 TGTGCCAGCTCTGTTAAATCCGGCAATCAGCCCCAGCATTTT CASSVKSGNQPQHF
NA TRBJ1-2 NA TRBV7-9 TGTGCCAGCAGCCCGCGAGATAGGACAGAGGTCCGTTATGGCTACACCTTC CASSPRDRTEVRYGYTF
once TRBJ2-1 TRBD2 TRBV15 TGTGCCACCAGCGGTAGCGGGGGGGCCGGATACAATGAGCAGTTCTTC CATSGSGGAGYNEQFF
NA TRBJ2-5 TRBD2 TRBV5-1 TGCGCCAGCAGCTTAGGCTCCAGCGGGGGGATCCAAGAGACCCAGTACTTC CASSLGSSGGIQETQYF